This T cell receptor beta chain was sequenced during a study of blood T cell repertoires in COVID-19. Background on the study: Researchers got acute and convalescent COVID-19 samples from the United States, Italy and Spain. PBMCs, B-cell-depleted T cells, or T cells provided the cDNA or gDNA that made up the material.

Study processing details: Amplified reference gene primers provided the basis for estimating nucleated cell counts. TCRdb's copy holds only in-frame clones and misses some; the assay was immunoSEQ multiplex PCR. V and J calls and clone size are as listed in that table; D and trimming were resolved from the DNA. In the table there are approximately 140,000 clones, about 80% of which are singletons. The CDR3 sequence is 13 residues long. V was cut by 5 bases and J by 1 base, with 8 bases left in between. Germline CDR1 MDHEN, CDR2 SYDVKM. This clone was counted between two and nine times. V and J are TRBV28 and TRBJ1-2, with D possibly matching TRBD1 (5 bases). The receptor comes from a man aged 60 to 75 with acute or convalescent COVID-19. The sample taken for sequencing was peripheral blood. CDR3 nucleotides: TGTGCCAGCAGTCGGGGGGGTAACTATGGCTACACCTTC. This gives the protein CASSRGGNYGYTF.